These 8 T cell receptor beta chains came from one sample sequenced in a study of cytomegalovirus exposure and HLA in healthy donors. PCR used 60 Vbeta primers and 13 Jbeta primers. Method: immunoSEQ multiplex PCR; TCRdb's copy keeps in-frame clones and lacks some. The table lists about 91,000 clones, around 68% of them singletons. Sequencing was done on a sample of PBMCs. These receptors originate from a female donor in good health and CMV-seronegative.

This clone was detected only a few times. The genes are TRBV11-2 and TRBJ2-7; D is ambiguous. Trimming took off 5 bases at V and 2 bases at J, with 13 bases between the two ends. CDR1 and CDR2 (germline): SGHAT, FQNNGV. CDR3 length: 14 amino acids. The CDR3 loop reads CASSPPAGTYEQYF. For the CDR3, the DNA is TGTGCCAGCAGCCCCCCCGCAGGCACCTACGAGCAGTACTTC.

The genes are TRBV6-6 and TRBJ2-1; 14 positions match TRBD2. The V gene's germline CDR1 is MNHNY and CDR2 SVGAGI (reference sequence). The V segment lost 5 bases and the J segment 9 bases; nucleotides outside the gene matches: 6. This CDR3 is built from 15 residues. The CDR3 here is CASSPTSGGAGEQFF. CDR3 DNA: TGTGCCAGCAGTCCGACTAGCGGGGGGGCCGGTGAGCAGTTCTTC.

This clone has a handful of counts. At one end the junction does not follow the germline gene, possibly because of a read error. The chain joins TRBV7-7 to TRBJ2-5; possibly TRBD2 for D (6 bases). The CDR3 has 12 amino acids. The germline V gene has CDR1 SSHAT and CDR2 FNYEAQ (reference sequence). CDR3 loop: CASSLGGGAQYF. The CDR3, as DNA: TGTGCTAGCAGCTTAGGAGGAGGGGCCCAGTACTTC.

This sequence joins TRBV18 and TRBJ1-1; D remains ambiguous. The CDR3 is 16 amino acids. In germline, CDR1 is KGHSH, CDR2 LQKENI. Between the trimmed V and J ends, which lost 4 bases and 7 bases, there was a span of 22 bases. CDR3 residues: CASSLTDPGLSLEAFF. The CDR3, as DNA: TGTGCCAGCTCACTTACCGACCCGGGTTTGAGCCTTGAAGCTTTCTTT.

V and J are TRBV27 and TRBJ2-4; TRBD1 agrees at 8 bases. Germline assignment: CDR1 MNHEY and CDR2 SMNVEV (reference sequence). This CDR3 spans 15 amino acids. The junction had 8 bases not matched to a gene; V was cut back by 4 bases and J by 6 bases. The CDR3: CASSSLGQGGNIQYF. The DNA of the CDR3 is TGTGCCAGCAGTTCCCTAGGACAGGGAGGAAACATTCAGTACTTC.

This clone has a handful of counts. The chain carries TRBV7-9 and TRBJ1-1; D not certain. Trimming cost V 2 bases and J 2 bases, with 6 bases left between them. The CDR3 spans 13 residues. Germline lookup yields CDR1 SEHNR and CDR2 FQNEAQ (reference sequence). CDR3 sequence reads: CASSLRGNTEAFF. In DNA form, the CDR3 reads TGTGCCAGCAGCTTACGGGGTAACACTGAAGCTTTCTTT. Complete variable domain (other parts from reference TRBV7-9 and TRBJ1-1): DTGVSQNPRHKITKRGQNVTFRCDPISEHNRLYWYRQTLGQGPEFLTYFQNEAQLEKSRLLSDRFSAERPKGSFSTLEIQRTEQGDSAMYLCASSLRGNTEAFFGQGTRLTVV.

The chain combines TRBV6-6 with TRBJ1-5, with TRBD1 as a possible D gene (6 bases). Germline assignment: CDR1 MNHNY and CDR2 SVGAGI (reference sequence). This CDR3 is 16 amino acids long. V lost 0 bases to trimming and J lost 4 bases, with 13 bases between them. Written as DNA, the CDR3 is TGTGCCAGCAGTTACTCGATTAGGGACAATAATCAGCCCCAGCATTTT. Its translation: CASSYSIRDNNQPQHF.

CDR3 residues: CASSLEPRGPEDHYGYTF. In nucleotides, the CDR3 is TGTGCCAGCAGCTTAGAGCCTAGGGGGCCGGAGGACCACTATGGCTACACCTTC. V and J are TRBV7-6 and TRBJ1-2; 7 positions match TRBD1. The J segment lost 3 bases and the V segment lost 1 base, leaving 14 bases of the junction unmatched. This CDR3 spans 18 amino acids. In germline, CDR1 is SGHVS, CDR2 FNYEAQ.